The rows below give T cell receptor beta chains drawn from one sample of a study of identical twins. TCRdb re-derived calls from the 5' RACE reads in MiXCR, one entry per CDR3 protein. The sample lists roughly 540,000 distinct CDR3 sequences, about 20% occurring once. Separately, the same data were catalogued under a study of T cells expressing NK-cell markers.

Sequences were obtained from CD4+ T cells sorted from blood. All receptors derive from a woman aged 18-35 years in good health. Each CDR3 is given with its conserved first and last residue. Fields, in order: clone size, V gene, CDR3 protein. The listing skips clone size in some rows; elsewhere it reads once, few, many or a size class.

abundance: few; v_gene: TRBV20-1; CDR3aa: CSASRGRAGNTIYF
abundance: many; v_gene: TRBV4-3; CDR3aa: CASSQDPETLKFF
abundance: few; v_gene: TRBV15; CDR3aa: CATSRVRTRQETQYF
abundance: -; v_gene: TRBV10-3; CDR3aa: CAISESTGEQYF
abundance: many; v_gene: TRBV20-1; CDR3aa: CSARDTTDRQTQYF
abundance: few; v_gene: TRBV29-1; CDR3aa: CSVGARGHGEAFF
abundance: -; v_gene: TRBV2; CDR3aa: CASSQMTARDEQFF
abundance: -; v_gene: TRBV5-1; CDR3aa: CASSSGPPDTQYF
abundance: -; v_gene: TRBV20-1; CDR3aa: CSAVLAGGPNEQFF
abundance: -; v_gene: TRBV20-1; CDR3aa: CSAWGGNNSPLHF
abundance: -; v_gene: TRBV7-6; CDR3aa: CASSLGTGTLKEKLFF
abundance: -; v_gene: TRBV4-3; CDR3aa: CASSQDPRGGGNEQFF
abundance: -; v_gene: TRBV4-3; CDR3aa: CASSQEMRGRSYEQYF
abundance: -; v_gene: TRBV4-3; CDR3aa: CASTTTSSGDTEAFF
abundance: -; v_gene: TRBV20-1; CDR3aa: CSANRGSAVYEQYF
abundance: -; v_gene: TRBV4-3; CDR3aa: CASSLRAPPNTEAFF
abundance: few; v_gene: TRBV5-5; CDR3aa: CASDRGGGGRSSYEQYF
abundance: -; v_gene: TRBV2; CDR3aa: CATITMRQNSGANVLTF
abundance: few; v_gene: TRBV5-1; CDR3aa: CASSLWEVGTDTQYF
abundance: few; v_gene: TRBV6-1; CDR3aa: CASSRRDNQPQHF
abundance: -; v_gene: TRBV6-5; CDR3aa: CASSYRSSRADTQYF
abundance: -; v_gene: TRBV6-6; CDR3aa: CASSPQGIGAFF
abundance: -; v_gene: TRBV9; CDR3aa: CASSVGLPRSQETQYF
abundance: -; v_gene: TRBV28; CDR3aa: CASSLGEDRRLAKNIQYF
abundance: -; v_gene: TRBV20-1; CDR3aa: CSARRASGNNEQFF
abundance: -; v_gene: TRBV9; CDR3aa: CASSVEPGAGELFF
abundance: many; v_gene: TRBV20-1; CDR3aa: CSARERTASSYEQYF
abundance: few; v_gene: TRBV5-1; CDR3aa: CASSLAGSEKLFF
abundance: -; v_gene: TRBV7-9; CDR3aa: CASSQWTGRETQYF
abundance: few; v_gene: TRBV6-2/TRBV6-3; CDR3aa: CASSYGTGDYEQYF
abundance: few; v_gene: TRBV20-1; CDR3aa: CSAAPGEGMNEQFF
abundance: few; v_gene: TRBV5-1; CDR3aa: CASTGTGGNTIYF
abundance: -; v_gene: TRBV20-1; CDR3aa: CSARDPGRGGRETQYF
abundance: few; v_gene: TRBV4-2; CDR3aa: CASSRGQRPQAGELFF
abundance: few; v_gene: TRBV6-5; CDR3aa: CASSYSMSSYEQYF
abundance: -; v_gene: TRBV20-1; CDR3aa: CSAYRELQFF
abundance: few; v_gene: TRBV7-2; CDR3aa: CASSLQTLQGYTF
abundance: few; v_gene: TRBV5-6; CDR3aa: CASRPGLAGPGRLFF
abundance: -; v_gene: TRBV7-9; CDR3aa: CASSSYNVKTQYF
abundance: -; v_gene: TRBV5-1; CDR3aa: CATQVGDTGELFF
abundance: -; v_gene: TRBV10-3; CDR3aa: CASRTSGSLYEQFF
abundance: -; v_gene: TRBV20-1; CDR3aa: CSAREGKGSGNNEQFF
abundance: few; v_gene: TRBV29-1; CDR3aa: CSVPIYSGANVLTF
abundance: -; v_gene: TRBV5-1; CDR3aa: CASSLVSVSYNEQFF
abundance: many; v_gene: TRBV20-1; CDR3aa: CSALPWQHRANTGELFF
abundance: -; v_gene: TRBV5-1; CDR3aa: CASSQLAGGFEQFF